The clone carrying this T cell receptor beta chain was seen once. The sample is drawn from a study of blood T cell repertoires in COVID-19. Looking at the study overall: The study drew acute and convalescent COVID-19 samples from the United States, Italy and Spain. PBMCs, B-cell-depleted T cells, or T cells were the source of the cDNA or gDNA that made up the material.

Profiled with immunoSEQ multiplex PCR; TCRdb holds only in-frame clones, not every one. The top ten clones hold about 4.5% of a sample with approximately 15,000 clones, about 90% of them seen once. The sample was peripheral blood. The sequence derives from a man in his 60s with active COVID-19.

CDR3: CASSLEGLGERNQPQHF. The CDR3 region has the DNA TGTGCCAGCAGCTTGGAAGGATTAGGAGAGCGAAATCAGCCCCAGCATTTT. The chain is built from TRBV5-5 and TRBJ1-5; D is uncertain. CDR3 length: 17 amino acids. Deletions cut 0 bases from V and 4 bases from J, with 17 bases between. In germline, CDR1 is SGHKS, CDR2 YYEKEE (reference sequence).